Listed here are 6 T cell receptor beta chains from one sample, sequenced in a study of radiation and T cells in renal cell carcinoma. Sequencing was performed with immunoSEQ multiplex PCR; in TCRdb, only in-frame clones are kept and a portion is missing. The table records roughly 120,000 clones, about 81% of them present only once. The time point denotes: blood 2 weeks post-SBRT. Treatment indicated: 15 Gy SBRT to primary tumor, nephrectomy 4 weeks later. Here the sequenced sample was blood, taken from a patient whose treatment included radiotherapy and nephrectomy. These receptors came from a woman aged 55-69 years with renal cell carcinoma.

The CDR3 nucleotides are TGTGCCAGCAGCTTGGCTGGGACAGGGATAAACACTGAAGCTTTCTTT. Protein sequence: CASSLAGTGINTEAFF. J is TRBJ1-1 and V is TRBV5-5; 9 bases agree with TRBD1. The germline V gene has CDR1 SGHKS and CDR2 YYEKEE (reference sequence). The length of the CDR3 is 16 residues. J was trimmed by 2 bases and V by 0 bases; bases with no gene match: 5. Complete variable domain (other parts from reference TRBV5-5 and TRBJ1-1): DAGVTQSPTHLIKTRGQQVTLRCSPISGHKSVSWYQQVLGQGPQFIFQYYEKEERGRGNFPDRFSARQFPNYSSELNVNALLLGDSALYLCASSLAGTGINTEAFFGQGTRLTVV.

This chain links TRBV4-3 with TRBJ2-3; D possibly corresponds to TRBD1 (5 bases). Trimming cost V 4 bases and J 0 bases, with 14 bases left between them. The germline gives CDR1 LGHNA, CDR2 YSLEER. The CDR3 is 16 amino acids. The CDR3 DNA sequence: TGCGCCAGCAGCCCTGGGGCAGCCACTAGCACAGATACGCAGTATTTT. Protein: CASSPGAATSTDTQYF.

This clone was seen a handful of times. V is TRBV19 and J is TRBJ1-1; 8 bases are a match to TRBD1. Germline V lookup: CDR1 LNHDA, CDR2 SQIVND (reference sequence). The length of the CDR3 is 13 residues. Trimming at V came to 4 bases and at J to 8 bases, leaving 6 bases not matched to a gene. CDR3 in amino acids: CASSTGQGLEAFF. CDR3 in DNA: TGTGCCAGTAGTACCGGACAGGGTCTCGAAGCTTTCTTT. The entire variable domain, with the rest obtained from reference TRBV19 and TRBJ1-1, is as follows: DGGITQSPKYLFRKEGQNVTLSCEQNLNHDAMYWYRQDPGQGLRLIYYSQIVNDFQKGDIAEGYSVSREKKESFPLTVTSAQKNPTAFYLCASSTGQGLEAFFGQGTRLTVV.

This chain connects TRBV5-1 to TRBJ1-5, with 7 bases lining up with TRBD1. V trimming: 2 bases; J trimming: 0 bases; junction bases outside the gene matches: 2. Germline assignment: CDR1 SGHRS and CDR2 YFSETQ. This CDR3 is 15 amino acids long. The CDR3 loop is CASSFRDSSNQPQHF. For the CDR3, the DNA is TGCGCCAGCAGCTTCCGGGACAGTAGCAATCAGCCCCAGCATTTT.

V and J are TRBV7-9 and TRBJ2-2; D is unclear. The V end lost 5 bases, the J end lost 2 bases, and 15 bases lay between the germline ends. The CDR3 sequence is 16 residues long. CDR1 and CDR2 (germline): SEHNR, FQNEAQ (reference sequence). The CDR3 reads CASSHSDRANTGELFF. Written as DNA, the CDR3 is TGTGCCAGCAGCCATTCAGATCGAGCTAACACCGGGGAGCTGTTTTTT.

The genes are TRBV5-1 and TRBJ2-1; D might be TRBD2 (5 bases). This CDR3 region has 15 residues. Deletions cut 1 base from V and 4 bases from J, with 12 bases between. Looked up from germline, CDR1 is SGHRS and CDR2 is YFSETQ. CDR3 region: CASSLKAEPYNEQFF. In DNA, the CDR3 is TGCGCCAGCAGCTTGAAAGCGGAACCATACAATGAGCAGTTCTTC.